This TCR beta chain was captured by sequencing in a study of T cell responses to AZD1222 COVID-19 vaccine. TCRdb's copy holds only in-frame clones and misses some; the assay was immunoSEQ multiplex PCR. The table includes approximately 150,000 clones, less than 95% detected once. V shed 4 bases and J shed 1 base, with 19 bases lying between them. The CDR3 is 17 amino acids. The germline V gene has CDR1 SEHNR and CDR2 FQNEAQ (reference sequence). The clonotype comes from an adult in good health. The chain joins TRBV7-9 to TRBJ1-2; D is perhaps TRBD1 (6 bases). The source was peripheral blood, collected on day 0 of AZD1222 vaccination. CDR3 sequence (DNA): TGTGCCAGCAGCTCGAGTTCGGGGGCAGCTCATAACTATGGCTACACCTTC. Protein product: CASSSSSGAAHNYGYTF.